The T cell receptor beta chain under discussion was sequenced for a study of blood T cell repertoires in COVID-19. Patients at the Seattle site were enrolled during active infection and followed longitudinally. The CDR3 consists of 14 residues. Trimming took 0 bases from V and 0 from J, leaving 3 bases between them. Germline CDR1 is LGHDT and CDR2 is YNNKEL (reference sequence). The assay was immunoSEQ multiplex PCR, and TCRdb's table has in-frame clones only and misses some. Of roughly 100,000 clones detected, approximately 86% appear once; the ten largest clones hold 5% to 6.5%. The specimen sequenced was peripheral blood. The chain employs TRBV3-1 (or the pseudogene TRBV3-2) and TRBJ1-5; D not certain. This sequence originates from a woman in her fifties or sixties with COVID-19, enrolled during active disease. The CDR3 is CASSQDGSNQPQHF. The CDR3 nucleotides read TGTGCCAGCAGCCAAGACGGTAGCAATCAGCCCCAGCATTTT.